Each of the 5 T cell receptor beta chains below was sequenced from the same sample in a study of cytomegalovirus exposure and HLA in healthy donors. Researchers ran the PCR with 60 Vbeta and 13 Jbeta primers. Generated by immunoSEQ multiplex PCR, the TCRdb table keeps only in-frame clones and is missing some. This listing includes tens of thousands of clones. Sequenced input: PBMCs. These receptors were taken from a female donor in good health and CMV-seropositive.

Regarding this clone: At one end the junction does not follow the germline gene, possibly because of a read error. V is TRBV6-5 and J is TRBJ1-5; no definite D call. The CDR3 extends over 15 amino acids. CDR1 is MNHEY and CDR2 is SVGAGI in the germline V gene. This CDR3 reads CASSYSSRVNQHQHF. CDR3 nucleotides: TGTGCCAGCAGTTACTCTTCGAGGGTCAATCAGCACCAGCATTTT.

J is TRBJ2-3 and V is TRBV5-1; 8 nucleotides match TRBD2. J lost 1 base, V lost 4 bases, and 2 bases had no gene match. The CDR3 spans 14 residues. The germline V gene encodes CDR1 SGHRS and CDR2 YFSETQ. CDR3 coding DNA: TGCGCCAGCAGCACCGGGGGGGGCACAGATACGCAGTATTTT. Amino acids: CASSTGGGTDTQYF.

V gene TRBV5-1 combines with J gene TRBJ2-3, with 16 bases lining up with TRBD2. This CDR3 is 17 amino acids long. V lost 5 bases, J lost 0 bases, and 3 bases stayed unmatched. Germline V gene sequence: CDR1 SGHRS, CDR2 YFSETQ. CDR3 protein: CASSGTSGGGSTDTQYF. The CDR3 region has the DNA TGCGCCAGCAGTGGGACTAGCGGGGGGGGGAGCACAGATACGCAGTATTTT. Filled out from reference TRBV5-1 and TRBJ2-3, the complete variable domain reads KAGVTQTPRYLIKTRGQQVTLSCSPISGHRSVSWYQQTPGQGLQFLFEYFSETQRNKGNFPGRFSGRQFSNSRSEMNVSTLELGDSALYLCASSGTSGGGSTDTQYFGPGTRLTVL.

This chain links TRBV18 with TRBJ2-1; a weak D match, TRBD2 (7 bases). Germline lookup yields CDR1 KGHSH and CDR2 LQKENI. CDR3 size: 14 residues. V was cut by 3 bases and J by 6 bases, with 12 bases left in between. CDR3 region: CASSPNGGRNEQFF. Written as DNA, the CDR3 is TGTGCCAGCTCACCGAACGGGGGGCGCAATGAGCAGTTCTTC.

Details on this clone: This sample includes further DNA sequences coding for the same CDR3. This chain uses TRBV6-5 with TRBJ2-2; D unresolved. The V gene's germline CDR1 is MNHEY and CDR2 SVGAGI. CDR3 length equals 13 residues. V lost 0 bases, J lost 6 bases, and 5 bases lay in between. CDR3 bases: TGTGCCAGCAGTTACTCGAGGTCCGGGGAGCTGTTTTTT. Amino acid sequence: CASSYSRSGELFF.